This T cell receptor beta chain derives from a study of blood T cell repertoires in COVID-19. The protocol was immunoSEQ multiplex PCR, while the TCRdb copy is restricted to in-frame clones and leaves out a portion. The sample holds 80,000 to 95,000 clones, just over 85% seen once. Germline lookup yields CDR1 KGHSH and CDR2 LQKENI. V lost 2 bases and J 7 bases, leaving 8 bases between the germline ends. This CDR3 comprises 12 residues. The sequence was obtained from an elderly woman in a cohort sampled during active or convalescent COVID-19. Material for sequencing was peripheral blood. The chain is built from TRBV18 and TRBJ1-1; possible D gene TRBD1, 5 bases. The CDR3 is CASSPDRSEAFF. DNA for the CDR3: TGTGCCAGCTCACCAGACAGAAGTGAAGCTTTCTTT.